This T cell receptor (beta chain) was obtained from a study of T cells in localized non-small cell lung cancer. General study findings and limits: Exceeding tumor, uninvolved adjacent lung had the highest T cell clonality.

Assay: immunoSEQ multiplex PCR; the TCRdb copy retains only in-frame clones and omits some. The profile covers 2,100 or so clones, with 27% appearing a single time and approximately 18% taken by the ten largest. As to this clone: Its antigen remains unidentified.

Germline loops: CDR1 WSHSY, CDR2 SAAADI. V was clipped by 5 bases and J by 8 bases; unmatched bases: 8. The CDR3 consists of 14 residues. This clonotype originated in a male donor at least 60 years old with stage III lung adenocarcinoma. The sample was lung tumor tissue, taken before any cancer treatment. The gene calls are TRBV10-2 and TRBJ1-4; 7 nucleotides line up with TRBD1. The CDR3 nucleotides read TGCGCCAGCAGTTCCGACAGGGAAGGAGAAAAACTGTTTTTT. It specifies CASSSDREGEKLFF.